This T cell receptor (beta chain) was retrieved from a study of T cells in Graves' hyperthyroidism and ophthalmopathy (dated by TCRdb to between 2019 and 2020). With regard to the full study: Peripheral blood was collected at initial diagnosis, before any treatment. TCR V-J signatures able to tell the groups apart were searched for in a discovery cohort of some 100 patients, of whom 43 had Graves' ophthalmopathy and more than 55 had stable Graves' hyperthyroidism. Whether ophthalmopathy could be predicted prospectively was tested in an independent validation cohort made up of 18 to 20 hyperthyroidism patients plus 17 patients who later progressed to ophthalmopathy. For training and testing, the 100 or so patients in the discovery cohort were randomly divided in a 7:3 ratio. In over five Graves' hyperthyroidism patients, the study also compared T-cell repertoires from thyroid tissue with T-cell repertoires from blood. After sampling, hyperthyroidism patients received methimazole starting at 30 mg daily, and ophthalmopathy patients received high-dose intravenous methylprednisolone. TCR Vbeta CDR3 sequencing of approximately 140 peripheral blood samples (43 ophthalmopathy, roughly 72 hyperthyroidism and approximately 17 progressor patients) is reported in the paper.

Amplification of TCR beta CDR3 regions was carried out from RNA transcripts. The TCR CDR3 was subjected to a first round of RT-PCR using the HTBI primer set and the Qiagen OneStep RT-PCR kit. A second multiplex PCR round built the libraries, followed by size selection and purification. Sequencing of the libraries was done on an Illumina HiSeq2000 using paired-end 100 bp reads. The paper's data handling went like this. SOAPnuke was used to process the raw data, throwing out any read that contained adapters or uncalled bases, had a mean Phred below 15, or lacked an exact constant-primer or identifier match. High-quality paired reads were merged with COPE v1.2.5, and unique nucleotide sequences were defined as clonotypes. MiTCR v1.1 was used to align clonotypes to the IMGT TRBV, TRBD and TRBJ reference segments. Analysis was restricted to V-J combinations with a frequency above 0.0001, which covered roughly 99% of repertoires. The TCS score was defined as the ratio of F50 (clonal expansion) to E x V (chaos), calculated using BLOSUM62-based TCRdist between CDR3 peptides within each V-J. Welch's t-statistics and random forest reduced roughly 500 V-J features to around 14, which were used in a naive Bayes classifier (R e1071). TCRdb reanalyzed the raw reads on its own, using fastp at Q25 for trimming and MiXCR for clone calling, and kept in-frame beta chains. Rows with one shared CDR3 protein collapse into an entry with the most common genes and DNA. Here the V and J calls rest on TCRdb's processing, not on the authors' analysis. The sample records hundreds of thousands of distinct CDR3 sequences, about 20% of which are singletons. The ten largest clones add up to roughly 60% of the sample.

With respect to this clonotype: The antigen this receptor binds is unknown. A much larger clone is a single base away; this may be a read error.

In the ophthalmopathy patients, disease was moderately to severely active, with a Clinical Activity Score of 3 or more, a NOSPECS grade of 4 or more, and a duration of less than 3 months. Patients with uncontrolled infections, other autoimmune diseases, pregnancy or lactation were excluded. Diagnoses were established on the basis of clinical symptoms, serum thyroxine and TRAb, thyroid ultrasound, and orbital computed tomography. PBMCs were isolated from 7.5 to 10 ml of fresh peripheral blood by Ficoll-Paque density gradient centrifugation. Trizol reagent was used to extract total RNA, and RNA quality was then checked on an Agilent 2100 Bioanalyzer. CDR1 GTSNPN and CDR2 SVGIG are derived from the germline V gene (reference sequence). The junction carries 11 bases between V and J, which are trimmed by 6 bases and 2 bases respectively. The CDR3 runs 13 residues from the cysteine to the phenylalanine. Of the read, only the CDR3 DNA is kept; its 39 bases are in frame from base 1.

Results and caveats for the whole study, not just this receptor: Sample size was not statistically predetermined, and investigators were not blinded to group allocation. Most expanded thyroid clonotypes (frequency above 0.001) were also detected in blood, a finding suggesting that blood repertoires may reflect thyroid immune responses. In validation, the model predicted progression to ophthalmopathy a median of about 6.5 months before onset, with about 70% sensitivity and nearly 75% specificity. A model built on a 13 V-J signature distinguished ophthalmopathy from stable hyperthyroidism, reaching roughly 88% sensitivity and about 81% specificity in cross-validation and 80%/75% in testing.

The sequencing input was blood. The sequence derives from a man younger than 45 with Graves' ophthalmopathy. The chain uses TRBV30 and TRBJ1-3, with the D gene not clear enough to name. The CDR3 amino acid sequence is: CACTAETGNTIYF. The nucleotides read TGTGCCTGTACAGCGGAGACTGGAAACACCATATATTTT.